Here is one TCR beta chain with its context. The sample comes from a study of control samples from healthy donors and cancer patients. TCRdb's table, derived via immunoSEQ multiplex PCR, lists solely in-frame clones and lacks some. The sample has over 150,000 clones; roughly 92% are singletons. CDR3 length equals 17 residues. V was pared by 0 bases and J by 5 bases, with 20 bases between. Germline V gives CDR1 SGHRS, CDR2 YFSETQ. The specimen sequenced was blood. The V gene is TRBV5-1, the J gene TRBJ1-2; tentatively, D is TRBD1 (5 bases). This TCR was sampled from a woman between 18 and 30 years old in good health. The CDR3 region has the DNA TGCGCCAGCAGCTTGGAGAGGGGACCGGCGGCTCTATATGGCTACACCTTC. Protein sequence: CASSLERGPAALYGYTF.